Each of the 27 T cell receptor beta chains below was sequenced from the same sample in a study of T cell changes during pregnancy in multiple sclerosis. Profiled with immunoSEQ multiplex PCR; TCRdb holds only in-frame clones, not every one. The sample holds about 49,000 clones, approximately 94% seen once. Source: CD8+ T cells from peripheral blood mononuclear cells, taken before pregnancy. The receptors stem from a female donor with multiple sclerosis, enrolled in a pregnancy study.

This clone occurred once. The chain uses TRBV4-3 and TRBJ2-1; maybe TRBD2 (7 bases). This CDR3 is 14 amino acids long. V lost 2 bases, J lost 9 bases, and 14 bases lay in between. Germline-derived CDR1 and CDR2 are LGHNA and YSLEER. CDR3 nucleotides: TGCGCCAGCAGCCAACCGAGCGGGACAACTGAGCAGTTCTTC. Its protein is CASSQPSGTTEQFF.

V is TRBV4-1 and J is TRBJ2-3, with 7 bases matching TRBD2. CDR1 and CDR2 from the germline V gene are MGHRA and YSYEKL. The CDR3 consists of 16 residues. After removal of 0 bases from V and 3 bases from J, the junction contained 6 bases not matched to a gene. The CDR3 loop is CASSQDSAGLTDTQYF. CDR3 nucleotides: TGCGCCAGCAGCCAAGACTCAGCGGGGCTAACAGATACGCAGTATTTT.

This rearrangement joins TRBV7-8 to TRBJ2-5; 11 bases are shared with TRBD2. The germline CDR1 and CDR2 sequences are SGHVS and FQNEAQ. V trimming: 1 base; J trimming: 3 bases; junction bases outside the gene matches: 10. The CDR3 has 18 residues. The CDR3: CASSLVFFALAGEETQYF. The CDR3 coding sequence is TGTGCCAGCAGCTTAGTTTTTTTCGCACTAGCGGGGGAAGAGACCCAGTACTTC. The full variable domain, with the rest looked up from reference TRBV7-8 and TRBJ2-5, is GAGVSQSPRYKVAKRGQDVALRCDPISGHVSLFWYQQALGQGPEFLTYFQNEAQLDKSGLPSDRFFAERPEGSVSTLKIQRTQQEDSAVYLCASSLVFFALAGEETQYFGPGTRLLVL.

The chain recombines TRBV5-4 with TRBJ2-3; the match to TRBD2 covers 12 bases. Unmatched junction bases numbered 3, after V lost 1 base and J lost 0 bases. CDR3 length: 17 residues. From germline, CDR1 is SGHNT and CDR2 YYREEE (reference sequence). The CDR3 region is CASSLLAGGSSTDTQYF. DNA for the CDR3: TGTGCCAGCAGCTTGCTAGCGGGAGGGTCTAGCACAGATACGCAGTATTTT. The full variable domain, its missing parts supplied by reference TRBV5-4 and TRBJ2-3, is ETGVTQSPTHLIKTRGQQVTLRCSSQSGHNTVSWYQQALGQGPQFIFQYYREEENGRGNFPPRFSGLQFPNYSSELNVNALELDDSALYLCASSLLAGGSSTDTQYFGPGTRLTVL.

This chain uses TRBV27 with TRBJ1-1; D remains unclear. There are 13 residues in the CDR3. Germline CDR1 reads MNHEY; CDR2 reads SMNVEV (reference sequence). The germline V and J ends were trimmed by 4 bases and 7 bases, with 13 bases remaining between them. Here the CDR3 reads CASSSRVWGEAFF. CDR3 DNA: TGTGCCAGCAGTTCGAGGGTTTGGGGTGAAGCTTTCTTT.

The chain carries TRBV30 and TRBJ1-1; D uncertain. This CDR3 has 14 amino acids. Germline CDR1 is GTSNPN and CDR2 is SVGIG (reference sequence). V was shortened by 5 bases and J by 0 bases, with 13 bases between the two germline ends. CDR3 residues: CAWHITALNTEAFF. The CDR3 coding sequence is TGTGCCTGGCACATAACCGCCCTGAACACTGAAGCTTTCTTT. Complete variable domain (other parts from reference TRBV30 and TRBJ1-1): SQTIHQWPATLVQPVGSPLSLECTVEGTSNPNLYWYRQAAGRGLQLLFYSVGIGQISSEVPQNLSASRPQDRQFILSSKKLLLSDSGFYLCAWHITALNTEAFFGQGTRLTVV.

The rearrangement uses TRBV7-6 and TRBJ2-7, with 8 bases identical to TRBD1. Germline CDR1 is SGHVS and CDR2 is FNYEAQ. The CDR3 totals 14 residues. V lost 1 base to trimming and J lost 7 bases; unmatched junction nucleotides: 6. CDR3 in DNA: TGTGCCAGCAGCTTAGGGCAGGGGGCATGGGAGCAGTACTTC. This encodes CASSLGQGAWEQYF.

The genes are TRBV4-1 and TRBJ2-2; no reliable D call. CDR1 is MGHRA, CDR2 YSYEKL, per germline. The CDR3 is 13 amino acids. Trimming removed 0 bases at V and 5 bases at J, with 4 bases between. As DNA, the CDR3 is TGCGCCAGCAGCCAAGATAGAACCGGGGAGCTGTTTTTT. Translating gives CASSQDRTGELFF.

The chain employs TRBV30 and TRBJ2-2; TRBD2 matches 7 bases. Germline CDR1 reads GTSNPN; CDR2 reads SVGIG (reference sequence). V lost 5 bases and J lost 0; bases outside the gene matches: 9. The CDR3 has 16 amino acids. The CDR3 bases are TGTGCCTGGGACGAGCGGGAAATTCCGAACACCGGGGAGCTGTTTTTT. It is translated as CAWDEREIPNTGELFF.

The V call is TRBV11-2, the J call TRBJ2-3; 8 bases agree with TRBD2. Trimming cost V 1 base and J 2 bases; bases outside gene matches: 2. The length of the CDR3 is 15 residues. Looked up from germline, CDR1 is SGHAT and CDR2 is FQNNGV. DNA for the CDR3: TGTGCCAGCAGCTTAGCCGGGGGGGTCACAGATACGCAGTATTTT. Amino acids: CASSLAGGVTDTQYF.

The chain combines TRBV19 with TRBJ1-1; D unclear. V was pared by 1 base and J by 4 bases, with 4 bases between. Germline V gives CDR1 LNHDA, CDR2 SQIVND (reference sequence). The CDR3 spans 12 residues. CDR3 residues: CASSIGITEAFF. The CDR3 DNA sequence: TGTGCCAGTAGTATAGGTATCACTGAAGCTTTCTTT. The whole variable domain, remainder taken from reference TRBV19 and TRBJ1-1, is DGGITQSPKYLFRKEGQNVTLSCEQNLNHDAMYWYRQDPGQGLRLIYYSQIVNDFQKGDIAEGYSVSREKKESFPLTVTSAQKNPTAFYLCASSIGITEAFFGQGTRLTVV.

The rearrangement links TRBV6-5 to TRBJ2-1, with D perhaps TRBD2 (6 bases). The CDR3 runs 14 residues. Germline V gene sequence: CDR1 MNHEY, CDR2 SVGAGI. V shed 2 bases and J shed 8 bases, with 13 bases lying between them. CDR3 coding DNA: TGTGCCAGCAGTTACGGGCGGGACGGCGATGAGCAGTTCTTC. Translated: CASSYGRDGDEQFF.

The V gene is TRBV15, the J gene TRBJ1-2; 8 bases match TRBD1. Germline CDR1 and CDR2: LNHNV and YYDKDF (reference sequence). The CDR3 is made up of 14 amino acids. V trimming: 3 bases; J trimming: 8 bases; junction bases outside the gene matches: 8. CDR3 amino acids: CATSSDRTGSGYTF. The DNA for the CDR3 is TGTGCCACCAGCAGTGATAGGACAGGGAGCGGCTACACCTTC.

V and J are TRBV19 and TRBJ2-1, with 8 bases identical to TRBD2. This CDR3 comprises 15 residues. With V trimmed by 4 bases and J by 4 bases, 6 bases remained unmatched. Germline V gives CDR1 LNHDA, CDR2 SQIVND (reference sequence). CDR3 sequence (DNA): TGTGCCAGTAGTAAAAGCGGGAGTATTTACAATGAGCAGTTCTTC. It specifies CASSKSGSIYNEQFF. Combining the CDR3 with reference TRBV19 and TRBJ2-1 gives the whole variable domain DGGITQSPKYLFRKEGQNVTLSCEQNLNHDAMYWYRQDPGQGLRLIYYSQIVNDFQKGDIAEGYSVSREKKESFPLTVTSAQKNPTAFYLCASSKSGSIYNEQFFGPGTRLTVL.

This rearrangement joins TRBV15 to TRBJ2-1; D might be TRBD1 (6 bases). The CDR3 is made up of 15 amino acids. Trimming cost V 0 bases and J 2 bases, with 8 bases left between them. Per germline, CDR1 LNHNV and CDR2 YYDKDF (reference sequence). The CDR3, as DNA: TGTGCCACCAGCAGAGATAGGGGGACCTACAATGAGCAGTTCTTC. It translates to CATSRDRGTYNEQFF.

J is TRBJ1-1 and V is TRBV27; TRBD1 is a possible D gene (6 bases). Germline V gene lookup returns CDR1 MNHEY and CDR2 SMNVEV (reference sequence). The CDR3 spans 13 residues. The germline V and J ends were trimmed by 6 bases and 7 bases, with 15 bases remaining between them. The CDR3 spells CASRLDSGNEAFF. The CDR3 DNA follows: TGTGCCAGCAGATTGGACAGCGGAAATGAAGCTTTCTTT.

J is TRBJ1-2 and V is TRBV19; 9 bases fit TRBD1. V lost 5 bases to trimming and J lost 8 bases; unmatched junction nucleotides: 12. From germline, CDR1 is LNHDA and CDR2 SQIVND (reference sequence). CDR3 length equals 15 residues. The CDR3 loop reads CASSLYRDRARGYTF. CDR3 DNA: TGTGCCAGTAGTCTATACCGGGACAGGGCAAGAGGCTACACCTTC.

The chain has TRBV6-4 and TRBJ2-5; 14 bases map to TRBD2. V was pared by 3 bases and J by 6 bases, with 3 bases of the junction left unmatched. Germline V gene lookup returns CDR1 MRHNA and CDR2 SNTAGT. The length of the CDR3 is 15 residues. The CDR3 nucleotides are TGTGCCAGCAGTGAAGGGACTAGCGGGAGTAAGACCCAGTACTTC. Translated: CASSEGTSGSKTQYF.

The V and J genes are TRBV2 and TRBJ2-5; 13 nucleotides line up with TRBD2. The V segment lost 9 bases and the J segment 4 bases; nucleotides outside the gene matches: 5. The CDR3 consists of 14 residues. Germline V gene data show CDR1 as SNHLY and CDR2 as FYNNEI. As DNA, the CDR3 is TGTGCCAGTCCGGGACTAGCGGGACTAGAGACCCAGTACTTC. Translation gives CASPGLAGLETQYF.

This clone was detected only once. V gene TRBV7-3 combines with J gene TRBJ2-3, with 12 bases lining up with TRBD2. Trimming took 4 bases from V and 5 from J; bases not matched to a gene: 4. Per the germline V gene, CDR1 is SGHTA and CDR2 is FQGTGA. The CDR3 has 15 residues. The CDR3 spells CASSSGLAGLDTQYF. CDR3 coding DNA: TGTGCCAGCAGCTCGGGACTAGCGGGTTTAGATACGCAGTATTTT.

In DNA, the CDR3 is TGTGCCAGCAGCTTAGAGGGGTACTCCTACGAGCAGTACTTC. This gives the protein CASSLEGYSYEQYF. V usage is TRBV7-8 and J usage is TRBJ2-7, with a tentative D call TRBD1 (5 bases). The CDR3 loop spans 14 amino acids. The V gene's germline CDR1 is SGHVS and CDR2 FQNEAQ. V was clipped by 1 base and J by 0 bases, with 7 bases between them.

This clone appeared once. V usage is TRBV19 and J usage is TRBJ1-5; no clear D. CDR1 and CDR2 (germline): LNHDA, SQIVND (reference sequence). Trimming removed 3 bases at V and 7 bases at J, with 13 bases between. The CDR3 length is 14 residues. Written as DNA, the CDR3 is TGTGCCAGTAGTATCTACGGGGTAGGCCAGCCCCAGCATTTT. This codes for CASSIYGVGQPQHF.

This rearrangement joins TRBV5-6 to TRBJ2-1; 7 nucleotides line up with TRBD2. Germline values: CDR1 SGHDT, CDR2 YYEEEE. V lost 3 bases, J lost 9 bases, and 6 bases stayed unmatched. The CDR3 loop spans 13 amino acids. CDR3 amino acids: CASSSLAVGEQFF. CDR3 coding DNA: TGTGCCAGCAGCTCTCTAGCGGTCGGTGAGCAGTTCTTC.

The chain couples TRBV5-5 to TRBJ2-3; TRBD2 aligns across 12 bases. The CDR3 extends over 15 amino acids. The V gene's germline CDR1 is SGHKS and CDR2 YYEKEE (reference sequence). Trimming removed 3 bases from V and 4 bases from J; junction bases left unmatched: 3. Here the CDR3 DNA reads TGTGCCAGCAGCTCTGGGACTAGCGGGTCAGATACGCAGTATTTT. Translating it yields CASSSGTSGSDTQYF.

This chain uses TRBV12-1 with TRBJ1-5; the table's D call, TRBD1, has no DNA check behind it. TRBV12-1 is recorded as a pseudogene. The CDR3 consists of 14 residues. Here the CDR3 reads CASSSGQFNQPQHF. The CDR3 DNA follows: TGTGCCAGCAGCTCAGGACAGTTCAATCAGCCCCAGCATTTT.

The chain joins TRBV30 to TRBJ1-3, with D hard to call. V was cut by 7 bases and J by 8 bases, with 9 bases left in between. The CDR3 has 10 residues. Germline V gene data show CDR1 as GTSNPN and CDR2 as SVGIG (reference sequence). The CDR3 protein is CAFRTDTIYF. In nucleotides, the CDR3 is TGTGCCTTCCGTACGGACACCATATATTTT.

This chain links TRBV9 with TRBJ2-1; D perhaps matches TRBD2 (6 bases). Germline-derived CDR1 and CDR2 are SGDLS and YYNGEE. This CDR3 contains 14 residues. V lost 0 bases to trimming and J lost 7 bases, with 11 bases between them. CDR3 loop: CASSVGDSGNEQFF. In DNA, the CDR3 is TGTGCCAGCAGCGTAGGCGATAGCGGTAATGAGCAGTTCTTC.